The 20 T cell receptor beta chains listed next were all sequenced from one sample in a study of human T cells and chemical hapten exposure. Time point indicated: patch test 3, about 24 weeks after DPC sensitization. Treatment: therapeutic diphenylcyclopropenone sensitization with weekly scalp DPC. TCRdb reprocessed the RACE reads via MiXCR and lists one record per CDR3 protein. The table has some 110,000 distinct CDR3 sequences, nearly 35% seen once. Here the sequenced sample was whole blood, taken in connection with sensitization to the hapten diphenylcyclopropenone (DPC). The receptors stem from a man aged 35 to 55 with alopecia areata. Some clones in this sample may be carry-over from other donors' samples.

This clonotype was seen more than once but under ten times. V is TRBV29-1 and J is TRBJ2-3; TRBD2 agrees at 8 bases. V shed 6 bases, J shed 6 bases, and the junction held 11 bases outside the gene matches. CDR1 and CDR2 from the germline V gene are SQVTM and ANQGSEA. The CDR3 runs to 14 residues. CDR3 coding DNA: TGCAGCGTCGGTAGCGGGGTGAGAGGGGATACGCAGTATTTT. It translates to CSVGSGVRGDTQYF.

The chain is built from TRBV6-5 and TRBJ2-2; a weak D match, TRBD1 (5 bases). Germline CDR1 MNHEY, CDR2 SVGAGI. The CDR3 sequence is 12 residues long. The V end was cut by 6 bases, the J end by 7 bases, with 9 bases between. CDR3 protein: CASRQGHGELFF. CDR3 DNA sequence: TGTGCCAGCAGGCAGGGTCACGGGGAGCTGTTTTTT.

In DNA, the CDR3 is TGTGCCAGCAGCTTCAATACAGGGATCCAAGAGACCCAGTACTTC. Translated: CASSFNTGIQETQYF. V usage is TRBV7-2 and J usage is TRBJ2-5; TRBD1 is a possible D gene (6 bases). Germline V lookup: CDR1 SGHTA, CDR2 FQGNSA. The CDR3 covers 15 residues. V was clipped by 3 bases and J by 1 base, with 12 bases between them. Full variable domain (missing parts from reference TRBV7-2 and TRBJ2-5): GAGVSQSPSNKVTEKGKDVELRCDPISGHTALYWYRQSLGQGLEFLIYFQGNSAPDKSGLPSDRFSAERTGGSVSTLTIQRTQQEDSAVYLCASSFNTGIQETQYFGPGTRLLVL.

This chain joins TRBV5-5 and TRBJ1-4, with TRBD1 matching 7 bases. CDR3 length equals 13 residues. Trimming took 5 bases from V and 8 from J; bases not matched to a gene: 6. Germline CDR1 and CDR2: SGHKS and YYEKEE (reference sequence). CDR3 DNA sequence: TGTGCCAGCAGTCGGATGGGACAGGAAAAACTGTTTTTT. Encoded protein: CASSRMGQEKLFF.

The CDR3 bases are TGTGCCAGCAGCTTAGATAGAGCGGTCCAAGAGACCCAGTACTTC. This sequence encodes CASSLDRAVQETQYF. The chain combines TRBV11-2 with TRBJ2-5; perhaps TRBD2 as D (5 bases). V was trimmed by 0 bases and J by 1 base, leaving 9 bases between them. Germline V gene data show CDR1 as SGHAT and CDR2 as FQNNGV. The CDR3 loop spans 15 amino acids.

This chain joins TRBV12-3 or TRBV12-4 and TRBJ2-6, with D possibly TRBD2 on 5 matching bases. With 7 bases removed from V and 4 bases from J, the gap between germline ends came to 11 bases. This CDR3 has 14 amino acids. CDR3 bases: TGTGCCAGCACCCTAACGGGAGGGGCCAACGTCCTGACTTTC. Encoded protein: CASTLTGGANVLTF.

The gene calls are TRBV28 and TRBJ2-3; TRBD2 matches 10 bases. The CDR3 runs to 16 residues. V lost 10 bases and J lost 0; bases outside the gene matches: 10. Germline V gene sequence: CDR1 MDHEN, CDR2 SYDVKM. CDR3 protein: CATSSPGLASTDTQYF. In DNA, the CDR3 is TGTGCCACCTCCTCCCCGGGACTAGCGAGCACAGATACGCAGTATTTT.

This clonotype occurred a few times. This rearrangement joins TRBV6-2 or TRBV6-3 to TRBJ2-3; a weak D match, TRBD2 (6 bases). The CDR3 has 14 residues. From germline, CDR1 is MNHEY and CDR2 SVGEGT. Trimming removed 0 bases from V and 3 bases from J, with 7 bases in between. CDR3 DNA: TGTGCCAGCAGTTACTCGGCGGGAACAGATACGCAGTATTTT. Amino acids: CASSYSAGTDTQYF.

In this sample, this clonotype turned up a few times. The CDR3 is CASSLRASDTYEQYF. CDR3 nucleotide sequence: TGTGCCAGCAGCCTAAGGGCTAGCGACACCTACGAGCAGTACTTC. V and J are TRBV4-2 and TRBJ2-7, with D tentatively TRBD2 (6 bases). Germline V gene sequence: CDR1 LGHNA, CDR2 YNFKEQ. CDR3 length: 15 residues. Deletions cut 4 bases from V and 2 bases from J, with 15 bases between.

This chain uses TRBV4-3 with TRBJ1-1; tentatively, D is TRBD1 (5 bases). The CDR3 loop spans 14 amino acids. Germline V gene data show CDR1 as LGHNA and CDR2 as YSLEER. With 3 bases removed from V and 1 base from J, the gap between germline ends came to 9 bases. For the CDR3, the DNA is TGCGCCAGCAGCCACCGCACAGGGAACACTGAAGCTTTCTTT. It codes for CASSHRTGNTEAFF.

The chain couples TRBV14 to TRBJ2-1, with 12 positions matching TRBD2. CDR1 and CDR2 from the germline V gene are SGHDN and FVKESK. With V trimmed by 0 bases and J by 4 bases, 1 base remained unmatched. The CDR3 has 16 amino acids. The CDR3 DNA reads TGTGCCAGCAGCCAAGATCTAGCGGGAGGGTACAATGAGCAGTTCTTC. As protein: CASSQDLAGGYNEQFF. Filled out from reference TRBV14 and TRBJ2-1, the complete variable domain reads EAGVTQFPSHSVIEKGQTVTLRCDPISGHDNLYWYRRVMGKEIKFLLHFVKESKQDESGMPNNRFLAERTGGTYSTLKVQPAELEDSGVYFCASSQDLAGGYNEQFFGPGTRLTVL.

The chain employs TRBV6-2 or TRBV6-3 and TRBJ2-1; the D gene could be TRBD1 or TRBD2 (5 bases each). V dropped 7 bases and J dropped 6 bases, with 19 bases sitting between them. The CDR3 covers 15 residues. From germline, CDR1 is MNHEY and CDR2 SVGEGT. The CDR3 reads CASTAGTEFPNEQFF. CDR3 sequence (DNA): TGTGCCAGCACTGCAGGGACCGAATTTCCCAATGAGCAGTTCTTC.

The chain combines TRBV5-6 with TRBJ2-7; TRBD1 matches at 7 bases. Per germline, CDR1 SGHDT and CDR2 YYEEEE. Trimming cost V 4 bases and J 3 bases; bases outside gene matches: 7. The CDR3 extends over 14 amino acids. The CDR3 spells CASSPRDRGYEQYV. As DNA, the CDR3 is TGTGCCAGCAGCCCCCGGGACAGAGGCTACGAGCAGTACGTC.

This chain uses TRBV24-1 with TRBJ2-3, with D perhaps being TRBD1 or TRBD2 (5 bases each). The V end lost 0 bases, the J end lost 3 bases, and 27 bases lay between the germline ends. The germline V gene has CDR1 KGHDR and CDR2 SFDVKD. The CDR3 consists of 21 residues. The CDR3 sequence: CATSDLRGSEDGTSGTDTQYF. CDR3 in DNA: TGTGCCACCAGTGATTTGCGTGGATCGGAGGATGGGACCTCGGGGACAGATACGCAGTATTTT.

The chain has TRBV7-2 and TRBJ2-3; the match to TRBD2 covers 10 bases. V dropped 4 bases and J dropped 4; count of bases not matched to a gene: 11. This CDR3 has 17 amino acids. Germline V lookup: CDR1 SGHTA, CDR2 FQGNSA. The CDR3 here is CASSSQPWTSGADTQYF. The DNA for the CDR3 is TGTGCCAGCAGCTCCCAACCCTGGACTAGCGGCGCAGATACGCAGTATTTT.

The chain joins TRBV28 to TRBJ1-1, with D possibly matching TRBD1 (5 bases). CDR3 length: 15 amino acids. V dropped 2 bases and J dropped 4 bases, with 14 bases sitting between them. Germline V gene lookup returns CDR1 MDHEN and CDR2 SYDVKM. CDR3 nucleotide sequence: TGTGCCAGCAGTTTAGGGGCCACTCGTGGCACTGAAGCTTTCTTT. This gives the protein CASSLGATRGTEAFF.

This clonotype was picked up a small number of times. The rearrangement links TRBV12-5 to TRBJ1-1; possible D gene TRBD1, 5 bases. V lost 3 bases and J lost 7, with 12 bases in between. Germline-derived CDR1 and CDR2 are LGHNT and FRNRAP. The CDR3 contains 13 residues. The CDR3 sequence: CASGLGGTFEAFF. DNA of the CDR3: TGTGCTAGTGGTTTAGGCGGGACTTTTGAAGCTTTCTTT. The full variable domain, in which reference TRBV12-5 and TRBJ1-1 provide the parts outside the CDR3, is DARVTQTPRHKVTEMGQEVTMRCQPILGHNTVFWYRQTMMQGLELLAYFRNRAPLDDSGMPKDRFSAEMPDATLATLKIQPSEPRDSAVYFCASGLGGTFEAFFGQGTRLTVV.

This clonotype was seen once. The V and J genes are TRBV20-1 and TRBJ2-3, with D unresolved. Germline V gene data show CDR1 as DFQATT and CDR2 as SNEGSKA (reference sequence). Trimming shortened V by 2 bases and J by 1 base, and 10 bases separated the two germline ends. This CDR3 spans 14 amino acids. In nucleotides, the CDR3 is TGCAGTGCTAGAAGAGACATGGGCACAGATACGCAGTATTTT. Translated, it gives CSARRDMGTDTQYF.

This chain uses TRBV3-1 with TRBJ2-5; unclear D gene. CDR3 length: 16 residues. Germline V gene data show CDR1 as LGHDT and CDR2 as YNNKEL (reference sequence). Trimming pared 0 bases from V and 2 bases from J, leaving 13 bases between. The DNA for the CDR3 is TGTGCCAGCAGCCAAGATCGGTCCAGTCCTCAAGAGACCCAGTACTTC. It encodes CASSQDRSSPQETQYF.

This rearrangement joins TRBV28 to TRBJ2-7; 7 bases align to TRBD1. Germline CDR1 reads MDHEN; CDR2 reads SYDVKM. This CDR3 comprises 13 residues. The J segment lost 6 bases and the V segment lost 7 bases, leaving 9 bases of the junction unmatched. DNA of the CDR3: TGTGCCAGCAAATTAACAGGGGCCTCCGAGCAGTACTTC. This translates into CASKLTGASEQYF. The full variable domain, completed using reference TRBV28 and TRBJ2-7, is DVKVTQSSRYLVKRTGEKVFLECVQDMDHENMFWYRQDPGLGLRLIYFSYDVKMKEKGDIPEGYSVSREKKERFSLILESASTNQTSMYLCASKLTGASEQYFGPGTRLTVT.